The 10 T cell receptor beta chains below come from one sample, sequenced in a study of metastatic and nonmetastatic thyroid tumors. No treatment of any kind had been given to any patient before thyroid surgery. TCRdb re-analyzed the PCR reads through MiXCR. The data show 50,000 or so clones, roughly a sixth seen once. The sequencing sample was made of blood. The origin of the receptors is a female donor with papillary thyroid cancer or a benign thyroid nodule (not recorded which). Some clones in this sample may be carry-over from other donors' samples.

This chain uses TRBV20-1 with TRBJ2-7; 8 nucleotides align to TRBD2. Germline V CDR1 and CDR2: DFQATT, SNEGSKA (reference sequence). The CDR3 loop spans 13 amino acids. The V and J ends lost 2 bases and 3 bases, in that order; junction bases with no gene match: 3. CDR3 region: CSARWGTSYEQYF. The CDR3 DNA is TGCAGTGCTAGATGGGGGACTAGCTACGAGCAGTACTTC.

This clone was seen many times. The chain has TRBV18 and TRBJ1-2; TRBD1 is a possible D gene (5 bases). The CDR3 sequence is 19 residues long. The germline CDR1 and CDR2 sequences are KGHSH and LQKENI. The V gene lost 6 bases and the J gene lost 2 bases, with 28 bases spanning the gap. In DNA, the CDR3 is TGTGCCAGCTCGCAAGTCGTTCTGCGGGGGAGGAAAGGGAACTATGGCTACACCTTC. This sequence encodes CASSQVVLRGRKGNYGYTF.

This clone was observed at least ten times. The chain couples TRBV11-1 to TRBJ2-5, with no clear D. CDR1 SGHAT and CDR2 FQDESV come from the germline V gene (reference sequence). The CDR3 spans 18 residues. Trimming stripped 5 bases from V and 0 bases from J, with 22 bases between. This CDR3 is CASSKDVGSNRYQETQYF. The CDR3 DNA reads as TGTGCCAGCAGCAAGGATGTGGGCAGCAATCGTTACCAAGAGACCCAGTACTTC.

Turning to this clone: This may come from a read error, since a much larger clone is one base off. The DNA of the CDR3 is TGCAGCTCCAGGGACCTTAATGAAAAACTGTTTTTT. Translating it yields CSSRDLNEKLFF. The V and J genes are TRBV29-1 and TRBJ1-4; the D gene is possibly TRBD1 (5 bases). Germline assignment: CDR1 SQVTM and CDR2 ANQGSEA. The V gene lost 8 bases and the J gene lost 4 bases, with 11 bases spanning the gap. The CDR3 has 12 amino acids.

Many counts were recorded for this clone. The chain combines TRBV6-2 or TRBV6-3 with TRBJ2-1, with D unclear. V lost 0 bases and J 7 bases, leaving 16 bases between the germline ends. The CDR3 is 16 residues long. Germline loops: CDR1 MNHEY, CDR2 SVGEGT. The CDR3 loop reads CASSYSMLSTSNEQFF. For the CDR3, the DNA is TGTGCCAGCAGTTACTCGATGTTGTCTACCTCGAATGAGCAGTTCTTC.

This clone was detected ten times or more. The chain combines TRBV20-1 with TRBJ2-7; the match to TRBD2 covers 11 bases. Germline V gene data show CDR1 as DFQATT and CDR2 as SNEGSKA (reference sequence). Germline trimming cut 5 bases from V and 7 bases from J; bases unmatched to any gene: 10. The CDR3 sequence is 14 residues long. CDR3 in amino acids: CSAAVAGGGKEQYF. In DNA, the CDR3 is TGCAGTGCTGCCGTAGCGGGAGGGGGGAAAGAGCAGTACTTC.

This clone was seen ten or more times. The sample carries other DNA sequences with the same CDR3. The V call is TRBV29-1, the J call TRBJ2-5; D is unclear. CDR3 size: 13 residues. V was cut by 4 bases and J by 5 bases, with 14 bases left in between. Looked up from germline, CDR1 is SQVTM and CDR2 is ANQGSEA. The CDR3: CSVVSVNSETQYF. Written as DNA, the CDR3 is TGCAGCGTTGTTTCAGTGAATTCGGAGACCCAGTACTTC.

Of note for this clone: A read error may be the cause here, since a much bigger clone is one base away. This sequence joins TRBV5-4 and TRBJ2-2, with D possibly matching TRBD2 (6 bases). This CDR3 spans 16 amino acids. Trimming pared 0 bases from V and 5 bases from J, leaving 14 bases between. Germline V gene data show CDR1 as SGHNT and CDR2 as YYREEE (reference sequence). The CDR3 bases are TGTGCCAGCAGCTTGGTTCGGGGGAGTGTTACCGGGGAGCTGTTTTTT. This encodes CASSLVRGSVTGELFF.

The J gene is TRBJ2-7, the V gene TRBV20-1; D call uncertain. V was trimmed by 6 bases and J by 7 bases, leaving 16 bases between them. The germline gives CDR1 DFQATT, CDR2 SNEGSKA (reference sequence). The CDR3 contains 12 residues. CDR3 bases: TGCAGTGCCACACCCGATTTGTGGGAGCAGTACTTC. Its translation: CSATPDLWEQYF.

In the case of this clone: One end of the junction varies from germline; a read error may be responsible. The rearrangement uses TRBV20-1 and TRBJ2-1, with D hard to call. The CDR3 contains 14 residues. Germline CDR1 reads DFQATT; CDR2 reads SNEGSKA (reference sequence). The CDR3 sequence is CSAAVAVSYNEQFF. CDR3 bases: TGCAGTGCGGCCGTGGCAGTTTCCTACAATGAACAGTTCTTC.